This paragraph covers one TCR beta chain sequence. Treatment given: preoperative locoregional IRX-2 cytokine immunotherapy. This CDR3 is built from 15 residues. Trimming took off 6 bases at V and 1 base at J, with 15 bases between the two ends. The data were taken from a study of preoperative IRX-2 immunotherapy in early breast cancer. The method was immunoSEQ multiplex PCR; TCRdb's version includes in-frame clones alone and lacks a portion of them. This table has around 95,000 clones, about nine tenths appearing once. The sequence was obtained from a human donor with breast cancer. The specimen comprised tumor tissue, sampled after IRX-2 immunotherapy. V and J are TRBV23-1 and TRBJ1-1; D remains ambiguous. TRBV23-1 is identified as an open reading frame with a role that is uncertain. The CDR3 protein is CASSQDENTNTEAFF. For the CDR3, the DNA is TGCGCCAGCAGCCAAGATGAGAACACGAACACTGAAGCTTTCTTT.